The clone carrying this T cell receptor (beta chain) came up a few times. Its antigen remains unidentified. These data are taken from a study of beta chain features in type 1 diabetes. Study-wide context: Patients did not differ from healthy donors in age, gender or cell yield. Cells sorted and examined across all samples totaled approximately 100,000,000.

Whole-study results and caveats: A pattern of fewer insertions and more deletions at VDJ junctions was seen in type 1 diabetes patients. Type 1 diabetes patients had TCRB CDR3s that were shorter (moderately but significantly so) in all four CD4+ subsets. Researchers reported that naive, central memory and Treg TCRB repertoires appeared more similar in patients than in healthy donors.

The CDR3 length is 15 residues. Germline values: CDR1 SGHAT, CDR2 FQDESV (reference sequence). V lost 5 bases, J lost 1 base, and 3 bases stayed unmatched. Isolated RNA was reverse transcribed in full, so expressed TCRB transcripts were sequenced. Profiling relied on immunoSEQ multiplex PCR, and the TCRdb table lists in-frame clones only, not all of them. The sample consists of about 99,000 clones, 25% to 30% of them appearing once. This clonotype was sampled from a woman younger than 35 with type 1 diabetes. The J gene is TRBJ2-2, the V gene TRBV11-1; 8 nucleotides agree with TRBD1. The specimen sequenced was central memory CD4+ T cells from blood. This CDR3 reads CASSPRGRNTGELFF. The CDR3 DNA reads TGTGCCAGCAGCCCCAGGGGGCGGAACACCGGGGAGCTGTTTTTT.